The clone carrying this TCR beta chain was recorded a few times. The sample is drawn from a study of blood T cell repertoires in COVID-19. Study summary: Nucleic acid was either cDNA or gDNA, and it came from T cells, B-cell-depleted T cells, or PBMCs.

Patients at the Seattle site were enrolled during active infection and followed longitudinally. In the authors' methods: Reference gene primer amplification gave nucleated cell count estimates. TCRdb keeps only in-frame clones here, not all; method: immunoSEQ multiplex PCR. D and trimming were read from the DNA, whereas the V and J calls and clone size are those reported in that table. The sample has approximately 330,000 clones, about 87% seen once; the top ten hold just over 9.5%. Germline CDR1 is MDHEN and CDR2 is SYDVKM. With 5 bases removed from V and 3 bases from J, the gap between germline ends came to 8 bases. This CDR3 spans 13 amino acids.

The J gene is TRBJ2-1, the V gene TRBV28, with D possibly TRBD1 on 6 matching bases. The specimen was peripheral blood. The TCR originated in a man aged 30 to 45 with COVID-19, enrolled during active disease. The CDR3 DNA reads TGTGCCAGCAGTGGGGGACACTACAATGAGCAGTTCTTC. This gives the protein CASSGGHYNEQFF.